This T cell receptor (beta chain) was profiled in a study of neurological immune-mediated disorders. By its share, this clonotype is medium-sized. Unsorted libraries were generated from 2 million PBMCs held at -80 degrees C. TCRdb itself ran the 5' RACE reads through MiXCR, one entry per CDR3 protein. Of nearly 60,000 distinct CDR3 sequences in the sample, roughly 3.5% were seen once. Trimming removed 4 bases from V and 2 bases from J, with 15 bases in between. The CDR3 consists of 15 residues. Per the germline V gene, CDR1 is SQVTM and CDR2 is ANQGSEA. The sequence was obtained from a woman between 55 and 75 years old with multiple sclerosis. The sequencing sample was made of PBMCs. The rearrangement joins TRBV29-1 to TRBJ1-5; no clear D. The CDR3 DNA reads TGCAGCGTTGCCGACGGGGTTTTGGGCAATCAGCCCCAGCATTTT. It yields the protein CSVADGVLGNQPQHF.